This T cell receptor beta chain was sequenced for a study of cytomegalovirus exposure and HLA in healthy donors. Study-wide findings and caveats: Researchers reported that a few CMV-associated chains were confirmed in vitro as CMV antigen-specific. First-cohort TCR clusters tended to co-occur in the approximately 110 validation repertoires, a later analysis found. Whilst most TCR sequences proved rare, a subset of public TCRs occurred across many donors.

Here immunoSEQ multiplex PCR was the method, and the copy in TCRdb shows in-frame clones only, minus some. The data hold over 110,000 clones, with approximately 87% observed a single time. Regarding this clone: As yet, its antigen is unknown.

Trimming left V 0 bases short and J 2 bases short, with 8 bases between. This CDR3 spans 16 amino acids. The germline V gene encodes CDR1 SGHDN and CDR2 FVKESK. This chain uses TRBV14 with TRBJ2-6; possibly TRBD1 for D (5 bases). The sample was PBMCs. The origin of this receptor is a man between 18 and 29 years old in good health and CMV-seronegative. CDR3 bases: TGTGCCAGCAGCCAAGAAGGGGTAGCTGGGGCCAACGTCCTGACTTTC. This sequence encodes CASSQEGVAGANVLTF.